This entry is about one TCR beta chain. The antigen remains undetermined. The entry originates in a study of cytomegalovirus exposure and HLA in healthy donors. Whole-study findings and limits: What was likely a sequencing artifact was a cluster of highly shared sequence variants.

The CDR3 is made up of 15 amino acids. V dropped 3 bases and J dropped 4; count of bases not matched to a gene: 6. Looked up from germline, CDR1 is SGHNT and CDR2 is YYREEE (reference sequence). Both 60 Vbeta primers and 13 Jbeta primers went into the PCR. Only in-frame clones appear in the TCRdb table, and some are missing; sequencing was by immunoSEQ multiplex PCR. This repertoire shows around 200,000 clones, 75% to 85% found once; its top ten account for roughly 0.7%. The chain employs TRBV5-4 and TRBJ2-2, with 7 positions matching TRBD2. Sequencing used PBMCs. This TCR was sampled from a boy aged 5-17 years in good health and CMV-seronegative. The CDR3 bases are TGTGCCAGCAGCTCCCGGGGGGATACCACCGGGGAGCTGTTTTTT. It yields the protein CASSSRGDTTGELFF.